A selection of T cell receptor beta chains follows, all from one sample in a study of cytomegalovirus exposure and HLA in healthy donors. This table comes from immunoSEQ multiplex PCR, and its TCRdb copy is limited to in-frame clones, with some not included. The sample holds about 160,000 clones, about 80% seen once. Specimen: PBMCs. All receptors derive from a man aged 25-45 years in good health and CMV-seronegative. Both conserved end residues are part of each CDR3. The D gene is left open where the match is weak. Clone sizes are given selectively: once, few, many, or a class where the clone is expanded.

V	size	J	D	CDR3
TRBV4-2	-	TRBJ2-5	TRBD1	CASSPDRGIETQYF
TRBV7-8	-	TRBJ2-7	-	CASSLGGNYEQYF
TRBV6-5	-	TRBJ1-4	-	CASSYSRGLGLFF
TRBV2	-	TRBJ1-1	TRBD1	CASRKAQGSPFF
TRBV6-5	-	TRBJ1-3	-	CASRDFGNTIYF
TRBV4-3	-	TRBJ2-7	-	CASSQRPKEPYEQYF
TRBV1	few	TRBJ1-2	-	CTSSQVPGYGYTF
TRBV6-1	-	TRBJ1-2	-	CASSGTANYGYTF
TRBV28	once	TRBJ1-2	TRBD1	CASGRTGNYGYTF
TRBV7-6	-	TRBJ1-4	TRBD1	CASSTSTGGYEKLFF
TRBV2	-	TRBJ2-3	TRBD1	CASRATGGFTDTQYF
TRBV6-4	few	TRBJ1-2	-	CASSPGTANYGYTF
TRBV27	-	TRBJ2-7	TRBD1	CASRDRTLDEQYF
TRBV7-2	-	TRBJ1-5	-	CASSLEGLGGGQPQHF
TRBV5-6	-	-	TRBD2	CASSLAGLAGLDEQYF
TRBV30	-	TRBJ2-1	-	CAWSFTTEQFF
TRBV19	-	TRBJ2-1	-	CASSVRGNNEQFF
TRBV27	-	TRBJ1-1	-	CASGPPTEAFF
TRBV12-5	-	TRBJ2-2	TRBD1	CASGLQGAAGELFF
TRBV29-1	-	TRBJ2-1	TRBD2	CSLRVLAGGANEQFF
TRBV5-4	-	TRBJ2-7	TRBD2	CASSGGLETYEQYF
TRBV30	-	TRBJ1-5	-	CAWSVRDNQPQHF
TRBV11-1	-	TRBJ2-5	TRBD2	CASSSGTRSHQETQYF
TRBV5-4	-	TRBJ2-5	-	CASSLDQGKTQYF